Listed below are T cell receptor beta chains from one sample, sequenced in a study of radiation and T cells in renal cell carcinoma. Using immunoSEQ multiplex PCR, the repertoire was profiled, and TCRdb retains in-frame clones only, with some absent. The sample contains approximately 63,000 clones, 78% of which appear only once. The specimen was blood, collected from a patient whose treatment included radiotherapy and nephrectomy. The receptor source for this set is a man aged 60-69 years with renal cell carcinoma. CDR3s include the opening cysteine and the closing phenylalanine or tryptophan. Fields, in order: CDR3 protein, CDR3 DNA, V gene, clone size, J gene, D gene. The D gene is left open where the match is weak. Size is stated for part of the rows, as once, few or many counts, or as a class when the clone is expanded.

CASAPSATNEKLFF | TGTGCTAGTGCCCCTAGTGCAACTAATGAAAAACTGTTTTTT | TRBV12-5 | - | TRBJ1-4 | -
CASSEQGGSGELFF | TGCGCCAGCAGTGAACAGGGCGGGTCCGGGGAGCTGTTTTTT | TRBV10-2 | few | TRBJ2-2 | -
CASSKGGRKETQYF | TGTGCCAGCAGCAAAGGAGGCAGAAAAGAGACCCAGTACTTC | TRBV21-1 | - | TRBJ2-5 | -
CASSLGTGHGSPLHF | TGCGCCAGCAGCTTGGGTACAGGGCACGGTTCACCCCTCCACTTT | TRBV5-1 | - | TRBJ1-6 | -
CASSHHGTGELFF | TGTGCCAGCAGCCATCACGGGACCGGGGAGCTGTTTTTT | TRBV7-8 | - | TRBJ2-2 | -
CAWSYAPGQGTPQHF | TGTGCCTGGAGTTACGCTCCGGGACAGGGGACGCCCCAGCATTTT | TRBV30 | - | TRBJ1-5 | TRBD1
CASSPPPGEIGTQYF | TGCGCCAGCAGCCCCCCCCCGGGGGAGATCGGAACCCAGTACTTC | TRBV4-1 | - | TRBJ2-5 | -
CASSVGMETQYF | TGTGCCAGCAGCGTAGGGATGGAGACCCAGTACTTC | TRBV9 | - | TRBJ2-5 | -
CAWRVANTQYF | TGTGCCTGGAGGGTGGCAAATACGCAGTATTTT | TRBV30 | - | TRBJ2-3 | -
CASSYEVTYEQYF | TGTGCCAGCAGCTACGAGGTAACCTACGAGCAGTACTTC | TRBV5-5 | - | TRBJ2-7 | -
CASSLAGGLQTNEKLFF | TGCGCCAGCAGCTTGGCCGGGGGTCTACAAACTAATGAAAAACTGTTTTTT | TRBV5-1 | - | TRBJ1-4 | -
CASKMGATNEKLFF | TGTGCCAGCAAAATGGGAGCAACTAATGAAAAACTGTTTTTT | TRBV11-2 | - | TRBJ1-4 | -
CASSQRAGMNTEAFF | TGCGCCAGCAGCCAACGGGCCGGGATGAACACTGAAGCTTTCTTT | TRBV5-1 | - | TRBJ1-1 | -
CASTRQGKGLNQPQHF | TGTGCCAGTACCCGACAGGGGAAGGGGCTTAATCAGCCCCAGCATTTT | TRBV19 | - | TRBJ1-5 | TRBD1
CASSLDRGGTEAFF | TGCGCCAGCAGCTTGGACAGGGGAGGGACTGAAGCTTTCTTT | TRBV5-1 | - | TRBJ1-1 | TRBD1
CASSFGLIQETQYF | TGTGCCAGCAGCTTCGGGTTGATCCAAGAGACCCAGTACTTC | TRBV5-5 | few | TRBJ2-5 | -
CASSNLRLAGNTGELFF | TGTGCCAGTAGTAACTTACGGCTAGCGGGAAACACCGGGGAGCTGTTTTTT | TRBV19 | - | TRBJ2-2 | TRBD2
CAWNGGFGTEAFF | TGTGCCTGGAATGGGGGCTTCGGCACTGAAGCTTTCTTT | TRBV30 | - | TRBJ1-1 | -
CASSKGQGTGQPQHF | TGTGCCAGCAGCAAGGGACAGGGAACGGGTCAGCCCCAGCATTTT | TRBV5-6 | few | TRBJ1-5 | TRBD1
CAWSPGGRSEAFF | TGTGCCTGGAGCCCAGGGGGCCGATCTGAAGCTTTCTTT | TRBV30 | few | TRBJ1-1 | TRBD1
CASSYLGREAEAFF | TGTGCCAGCAGTTACCTTGGCAGGGAGGCTGAAGCTTTCTTT | TRBV6-5 | few | TRBJ1-1 | -
CASSPGQGARWTGYGYTF | TGTGCCAGCAGTCCCGGACAGGGGGCGCGGTGGACGGGGTATGGCTACACCTTC | TRBV27 | - | TRBJ1-2 | TRBD1
CAPGRDRGAPRRPQHF | TGTGCCCCAGGCAGGGACAGGGGCGCCCCTCGTCGGCCCCAGCATTTT | TRBV15 | - | TRBJ1-5 | TRBD1
CASSPERFSGANVLTF | TGTGCCAGCAGCCCGGAGAGGTTCTCTGGGGCCAACGTCCTGACTTTC | TRBV5-4 | - | TRBJ2-6 | -
CASSLVPRLGSGTEAFF | TGTGCCAGCAGCTTAGTCCCCAGGCTGGGGTCGGGCACTGAAGCTTTCTTT | TRBV11-2 | - | TRBJ1-1 | -
CASSLEVGGGLWDEQYF | TGTGCCAGCAGCTTAGAAGTGGGCGGGGGGCTTTGGGACGAGCAGTACTTC | TRBV7-8 | - | TRBJ2-7 | TRBD2
CASSEDGRTQYF | TGTGCCAGCAGTGAAGATGGGCGTACGCAGTATTTT | TRBV6-1 | - | TRBJ2-3 | -
CASSLLTPSGGGGYTF | TGTGCCAGCAGCCTATTGACCCCTTCAGGGGGCGGCGGCTACACCTTC | TRBV7-9 | once | TRBJ1-2 | TRBD1
CASTVGGSNQPQHF | TGTGCCAGCACCGTGGGGGGATCCAATCAGCCCCAGCATTTT | TRBV5-4 | few | TRBJ1-5 | -
CASSEVGRGYYGYTF | TGTGCCAGCAGTGAAGTCGGCAGAGGCTACTATGGCTACACCTTC | TRBV6-1 | - | TRBJ1-2 | -
CASRDESRVPLHF | TGTGCCAGCAGGGACGAGTCCCGCGTCCCCCTCCACTTT | TRBV6-1 | - | TRBJ1-6 | -
CASSSSGGENTIYF | TGTGCCAGCAGCTCGTCAGGGGGGGAAAACACCATATATTTT | TRBV7-9 | - | TRBJ1-3 | TRBD1
CASGDVYGYTF | TGTGCCAGCGGGGACGTCTATGGCTACACCTTC | TRBV27 | - | TRBJ1-2 | -
CASRKRQGSKVYTEAFF | TGCGCCAGCCGTAAGAGACAGGGCAGTAAAGTGTATACTGAAGCTTTCTTT | TRBV10-2 | - | TRBJ1-1 | TRBD1
CASSLTGQGSYEQYF | TGTGCCAGCAGCTTGACGGGACAGGGCTCCTACGAGCAGTACTTC | TRBV5-6 | - | TRBJ2-7 | TRBD1
CASARTGETDTQYF | TGTGCCAGCGCCCGGACAGGGGAGACAGATACGCAGTATTTT | TRBV5-6 | - | TRBJ2-3 | TRBD1
CASSLSGAYEQYF | TGTGCCAGCAGTTTATCCGGGGCCTACGAGCAGTACTTC | TRBV27 | - | TRBJ2-7 | -
CSVSGTIQETQYF | TGCAGCGTTAGCGGAACCATCCAAGAGACCCAGTACTTC | TRBV29-1 | - | TRBJ2-5 | -
CASSLGTLGETQYF | TGTGCCAGCAGCCTAGGGACTCTCGGCGAGACCCAGTACTTC | TRBV5-6 | - | TRBJ2-5 | -
CASSPRGSGSYEQYF | TGTGCCAGCAGTCCCCGCGGGAGCGGGAGCTACGAGCAGTACTTC | TRBV6-5 | - | TRBJ2-7 | TRBD2
CASRKLGQGGRMGYTF | TGTGCCAGCAGAAAATTGGGACAGGGCGGGAGAATGGGCTACACCTTC | TRBV6-6 | - | TRBJ1-2 | TRBD1
CASSQVMTVSMNTEAFF | TGCGCCAGCAGCCAAGTTATGACAGTAAGCATGAACACTGAAGCTTTCTTT | TRBV4-3 | once | TRBJ1-1 | -
CASSNTERGLPGEQYF | TGCGCCAGCAGCAACACCGAGCGGGGCTTACCGGGAGAGCAGTACTTC | TRBV5-1 | - | TRBJ2-7 | TRBD2
CASSFGTSVQETQYF | TGTGCCAGCAGCTTCGGGACTAGCGTACAAGAGACCCAGTACTTC | TRBV5-4 | - | TRBJ2-5 | TRBD2
CASRRDLRYEQYF | TGTGCCAGCAGACGGGACCTAAGGTACGAGCAGTACTTC | TRBV6-6 | - | TRBJ2-7 | -
CAWSQTSGRADTQYF | TGTGCCTGGAGCCAGACTAGCGGGAGGGCAGATACGCAGTATTTT | TRBV30 | - | TRBJ2-3 | TRBD2
CASSSTVKDGYTF | TGTGCCAGCAGTTCCACGGTTAAGGATGGCTACACCTTC | TRBV7-2 | - | TRBJ1-2 | -
CASSLPQQGEKLFF | TGTGCCAGCAGCTTACCCCAGCAAGGTGAAAAACTGTTTTTT | TRBV7-9 | - | TRBJ1-4 | -
CASSTQTSTDTQYF | TGTGCCAGCAGCACCCAAACTAGCACAGATACGCAGTATTTT | TRBV27 | - | TRBJ2-3 | -
CASSQGHRGNTDTQYF | TGTGCCAGCAGCCAGGGACACAGGGGGAATACAGATACGCAGTATTTT | TRBV13 | once | TRBJ2-3 | TRBD1
CASSLGLSTDTQYF | TGTGCCAGCAGCTTAGGGCTCTCCACAGATACGCAGTATTTT | TRBV7-2 | - | TRBJ2-3 | -
CASSPAGPLRTDTQYF | TGTGCCAGCAGCCCGGCCGGGCCCCTTCGCACAGATACGCAGTATTTT | TRBV7-8 | - | TRBJ2-3 | -
CASSPPQGTYSNQPQHF | TGTGCCAGCTCACCACCTCAGGGAACATATAGCAATCAGCCCCAGCATTTT | TRBV18 | - | TRBJ1-5 | -
CASSQGQGCTGELFF | TGTGCCAGCAGCCAAGGACAGGGTTGCACCGGGGAGCTGTTTTTT | TRBV7-7 | - | TRBJ2-2 | TRBD1
CASSYRGSPNYGYTF | TGTGCCAGCAGTTACAGGGGAAGCCCTAACTATGGCTACACCTTC | TRBV6-5 | - | TRBJ1-2 | -
CASSMGDQPQHF | TGTGCCAGTAGTATGGGAGATCAGCCCCAGCATTTT | TRBV19 | few | TRBJ1-5 | -
CASSLTGTDTQYF | TGTGCCAGCAGCTTAACAGGAACAGATACGCAGTATTTT | TRBV7-9 | - | TRBJ2-3 | -
CASSGTSGNTGELFF | TGTGCCAGCAGTGGGACTAGCGGAAACACCGGGGAGCTGTTTTTT | TRBV6-1 | - | TRBJ2-2 | TRBD2
CASSLEGTNPDTQYF | TGCGCCAGCAGCTTGGAAGGGACTAACCCCGATACGCAGTATTTT | TRBV5-1 | - | TRBJ2-3 | TRBD2